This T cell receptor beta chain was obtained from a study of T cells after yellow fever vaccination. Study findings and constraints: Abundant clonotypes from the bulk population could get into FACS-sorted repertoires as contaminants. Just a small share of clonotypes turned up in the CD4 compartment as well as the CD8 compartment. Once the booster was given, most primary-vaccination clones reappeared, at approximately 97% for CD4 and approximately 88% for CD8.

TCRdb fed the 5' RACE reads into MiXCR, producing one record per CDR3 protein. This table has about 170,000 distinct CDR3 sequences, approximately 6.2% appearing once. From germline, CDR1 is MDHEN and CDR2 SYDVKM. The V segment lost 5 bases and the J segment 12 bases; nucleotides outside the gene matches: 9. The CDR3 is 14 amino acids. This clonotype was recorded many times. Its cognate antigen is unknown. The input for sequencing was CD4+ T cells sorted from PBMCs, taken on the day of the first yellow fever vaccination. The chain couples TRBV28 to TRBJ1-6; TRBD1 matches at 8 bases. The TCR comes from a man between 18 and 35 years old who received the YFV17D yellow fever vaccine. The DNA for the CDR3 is TGTGCCAGCAGTGCAGGACAGGGTCTGGGACCCCTCCACTTT. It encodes CASSAGQGLGPLHF.